Listed below are T cell receptor beta chains from one sample, sequenced in a study of identical twins. TCRdb independently ran MiXCR on the 5' RACE reads; one entry per CDR3 protein. The sample includes under 1 million distinct CDR3 sequences, approximately 13% of them seen just once. This same sample was also part of a study on yellow fever vaccine responses in identical twins.

The specimen was PBMCs. The receptor set was obtained from a woman younger than 30 in good health. Both conserved end residues are part of each CDR3. The D gene is left open where the match is weak. Rows give clone size only sometimes, using once, few, many, or a class for an expanded clone.

CDR3nt	CDR3aa	j_gene	v_gene	abundance	d_gene
TGCGCCAGCAGCTTGAATCCCACATTGATGAACACTGAAGCTTTCTTT	CASSLNPTLMNTEAFF	TRBJ1-1	TRBV5-1	.	.
TGTGCCAGCAGTGAACAGGTGATCACTGAAGCTTTCTTT	CASSEQVITEAFF	TRBJ1-1	TRBV25-1	many	.
TGTGCCAGCAGCCTAACCGACTGGCGAGATACGCAGTATTTT	CASSLTDWRDTQYF	TRBJ2-3	TRBV2	few	.
TGTGCCAGCAGCCCTACGGCGAACACCGGGGAGCTGTTTTTT	CASSPTANTGELFF	TRBJ2-2	TRBV12-3/TRBV12-4	many	.
TGTGCCAGCAGTTACACTCAGGGTTCTACAGTGAGCAGGGAGTTCTTC	CASSYTQGSTVSREFF	TRBJ2-1	TRBV2	few	.
TGTGCCATCAGAGGGGTCCCAGATACGCAGTATTTT	CAIRGVPDTQYF	TRBJ2-3	TRBV10-3	.	.
TGTGCCAGCAGCCTCCCTCGGGGAGGCTTGAAGAATGAGCAGTTCTTC	CASSLPRGGLKNEQFF	TRBJ2-1	TRBV7-2	few	.
TGCAGTGCTAGAGATCCGGCTAGCGGCTCCTACAATGAGCAGTTCTTC	CSARDPASGSYNEQFF	TRBJ2-1	TRBV20-1	.	TRBD2
TGTGCCATCAGTGAGGCCCCCCGGGGGAGTCAGTACTTC	CAISEAPRGSQYF	TRBJ2-4	TRBV10-3	few	.
TGTGCCAGCAGCTTAGGCAACGACGCTGAAGCTTTCTTT	CASSLGNDAEAFF	TRBJ1-1	TRBV7-2	many	.
TGTGCCACCAGCAGGACTCAGGACTATGGCTACACCTTC	CATSRTQDYGYTF	TRBJ1-2	TRBV15	.	.
TGTGCCAGCAGTTTTTGGGGCGGTCTTTCCTACGAGCAGTACTTC	CASSFWGGLSYEQYF	TRBJ2-7	TRBV12-3/TRBV12-4	many	.
TGCGCCAGCAGCTTGTACGATCAGGGTGTTACTTTCTTT	CASSLYDQGVTFF	TRBJ1-1	TRBV5-1	.	.
TGTGCCAGCAGTGAAACCGGGGCATTGAACACTGAAGCTTTCTTT	CASSETGALNTEAFF	TRBJ1-1	TRBV12-3/TRBV12-4	few	.
TGTGCCAACTCAGGAGGGGGCTCCGGGGAGCTGTTTTTT	CANSGGGSGELFF	TRBJ2-2	TRBV18	.	.
TGCAGTGCTAGAGATCCGGGACTAGCGGGGGAAGGTGACTACAATGAGCAGTTCTTC	CSARDPGLAGEGDYNEQFF	TRBJ2-1	TRBV20-1	once	TRBD2
TGTGCCAGCAACGCCCGGCTAGCGGGAGGCAATGAGCAGTTCTTC	CASNARLAGGNEQFF	TRBJ2-1	TRBV7-6	few	TRBD2
TGTGCCAGCAGCCCAGAGGCTTGGGGCCTAGGCTACACCTTC	CASSPEAWGLGYTF	TRBJ1-2	TRBV3-1	few	.
TGTGCCAGCAGTTTTCAGGCAGGAACAGATACGCAGTATTTT	CASSFQAGTDTQYF	TRBJ2-3	TRBV6-5	.	.
TGTGCCAGTTACCCCGGGACAGACTCCTACGAGCAGTACTTC	CASYPGTDSYEQYF	TRBJ2-7	TRBV2	once	TRBD1
TGCGCCAGCAGCCAGGGGCCGTGGGGGGCGAGTGGAAACACCATATATTTT	CASSQGPWGASGNTIYF	TRBJ1-3	TRBV4-1	.	.
TGCGCCAGTCGATCGGGACAGTCCACAGATACGCAGTATTTT	CASRSGQSTDTQYF	TRBJ2-3	TRBV5-1	.	TRBD1
TGTGCCATCAGTGAGTCTGAAGGGTTTGAGCAGTTCTTC	CAISESEGFEQFF	TRBJ2-1	TRBV10-3	.	.
TGTGCCAGCAGCTCCCCCTGGGCGGGAGGTCAGAATGAGCAGTTCTTC	CASSSPWAGGQNEQFF	TRBJ2-1	TRBV5-6	few	TRBD2
TGTGCCAGCAGCAACAGGGGGTTCCCAACCGGGGAGCTGTTTTTT	CASSNRGFPTGELFF	TRBJ2-2	TRBV12-3/TRBV12-4	few	TRBD1
TGCGCCAGCAGCTTGTGGGCAGGACCTAGCACAGATACGCAGTATTTT	CASSLWAGPSTDTQYF	TRBJ2-3	TRBV5-1	.	.
TGTGCCAGCAGTGGGCCGGGACAGGGTTCCGGGGCCAACGTCCTGACTTTC	CASSGPGQGSGANVLTF	TRBJ2-6	TRBV27	.	TRBD1
TGTGCCAGCAGTTATACGAGACAGACCTTGAACACTGAAGCTTTCTTT	CASSYTRQTLNTEAFF	TRBJ1-1	TRBV6-5	many	.
TGTGCCAGCAGCCACCTAACTAGCCCCAACGGGGGAGAGACCCAGTACTTC	CASSHLTSPNGGETQYF	TRBJ2-5	TRBV3-1	.	.
TGTGCCAGCAGCCCGCGCTCCGACTGGGACAGCACAGATACGCAGTATTTT	CASSPRSDWDSTDTQYF	TRBJ2-3	TRBV7-9	few	.
TGTGCCACCAGTGATTCAGCTAGCGGGAGGAGGCAGTTCTTC	CATSDSASGRRQFF	TRBJ2-1	TRBV24-1	.	TRBD2
TGCAGTGCCAGCCGGGGGGTCTCCTACAATGAGCAGTTCTTC	CSASRGVSYNEQFF	TRBJ2-1	TRBV20-1	few	TRBD2
TGCGCCAGCAGCTTCGAGCCTGGGCGGGAGACCCAGTACTTC	CASSFEPGRETQYF	TRBJ2-5	TRBV5-1	few	.
TGTGCCAGCACCAAACGACTAGCGGGGGGTTGGGAGACCCAGTACTTC	CASTKRLAGGWETQYF	TRBJ2-5	TRBV2	.	TRBD2
TGTGCTAGTGGTTTGTATGCGTCGGGCTCCTACAATGAGCAGTTCTTC	CASGLYASGSYNEQFF	TRBJ2-1	TRBV12-5	.	.
TGTGCCAGTCAGGGGGGGCGCAATCAGCCCCAGCATTTT	CASQGGRNQPQHF	TRBJ1-5	TRBV19	few	TRBD1
TGTGCCAGCAGTTTATGGGGGGGCTCCTACAATGAGCAGTTCTTC	CASSLWGGSYNEQFF	TRBJ2-1	TRBV7-2	many	TRBD2
TGTGCCAGCAGCCATTCCGGGACCCTTACCTACAATGAGCAGTTCTTC	CASSHSGTLTYNEQFF	TRBJ2-1	TRBV3-1	few	.
TGCAGCGTTGAAAGGAGGGTCGGCTATGGCTACACCTTC	CSVERRVGYGYTF	TRBJ1-2	TRBV29-1	few	.
TGTGCCACCAGCCCCCCCGGCCTCGGTTCACCCCTCCACTTT	CATSPPGLGSPLHF	TRBJ1-6	TRBV15	.	.
TGTGCCAGCAGCGCTAGCGGCCGAAGCTCCTACAATGAGCAGTTCTTC	CASSASGRSSYNEQFF	TRBJ2-1	TRBV9	.	TRBD2
TGTGCCAGCAGCCAAGATCTGGTGATGGGCGGCGAGACCCAGTACTTC	CASSQDLVMGGETQYF	TRBJ2-5	TRBV3-1	.	.
TGTGCCAGCAGGCCCAACCAGCGGACAACCTACGAGCAGTACTTC	CASRPNQRTTYEQYF	TRBJ2-7	TRBV27	.	.
TGCAGTGCTACCCCGGGGCGGGGGACCCAAGAGACCCAGTACTTC	CSATPGRGTQETQYF	TRBJ2-5	TRBV20-1	.	TRBD2
TGTGCCAGCAGTCAAATCCCATCTACAGGGGATCAGCCCCAGCATTTT	CASSQIPSTGDQPQHF	TRBJ1-5	TRBV2	few	TRBD1
TGTGCCAGCAGTTTATTAGTGGGAGGGCCCTACAATGAGCAGTTCTTC	CASSLLVGGPYNEQFF	TRBJ2-1	TRBV12-3/TRBV12-4	.	TRBD2
TGTGCCAGCAGCTCCGCGGGGGAGAGCACAGATACGCAGTATTTT	CASSSAGESTDTQYF	TRBJ2-3	TRBV11-2	many	TRBD2
TGTGCCAGCAGCTTAGCCAGGGAAAATGAGCAGTTCTTC	CASSLARENEQFF	TRBJ2-1	TRBV7-8	few	.
TGTGCCAGCATTCTCGACAGGGATACGCAGTATTTT	CASILDRDTQYF	TRBJ2-3	TRBV12-3/TRBV12-4	.	.
TGTGCCAGCAGTGAGAGACCCGATCAGCCCCAGCATTTT	CASSERPDQPQHF	TRBJ1-5	TRBV5-5	.	.
TGTGCCAGCTCACCACCGGTTCGAGGCGAGACCCAGTACTTC	CASSPPVRGETQYF	TRBJ2-5	TRBV18	few	.
TGCGCCAGCAGTATAATAACCACAGATACGCAGTATTTT	CASSIITTDTQYF	TRBJ2-3	TRBV5-1	.	.
TGTGCCAGCAGCTTGTGGGGCTACAGGGATGGCTACACCTTC	CASSLWGYRDGYTF	TRBJ1-2	TRBV5-4	few	.
TGTGCCACCAGTGGAGGGGGTGCCACCGGGGAGCTGTTTTTT	CATSGGGATGELFF	TRBJ2-2	TRBV24-1	.	.
TGTGCCAGCAGACAACGGGACAGGGTTATGGGAGATACGCAGTATTTT	CASRQRDRVMGDTQYF	TRBJ2-3	TRBV2	few	TRBD1